The next 8 T cell receptor beta chains were all read from a single sample in a study of a mutant IDH1 vaccine in newly diagnosed glioma. Clones were read by immunoSEQ multiplex PCR, and TCRdb kept only the in-frame ones, dropping some. The sample has some 130,000 clones, just under 80% seen once. Their cognate antigens are unknown. Stated time point: week 11, during vaccination. Each dose of the vaccine consisted of 300 ug of mutant IDH1 20-mer peptide, with topical imiquimod. Material: PBMCs, obtained from a glioma patient whose treatment included an IDH1 peptide vaccine. The receptors come from a man aged 35 to 55 with glioma.

This clone was detected only a few times. This chain joins TRBV9 and TRBJ2-7; TRBD2 matches at 12 bases. J was trimmed by 7 bases and V by 4 bases; bases with no gene match: 6. Germline V gene lookup returns CDR1 SGDLS and CDR2 YYNGEE. The CDR3 loop spans 14 amino acids. CDR3 sequence (DNA): TGTGCCAGCAGCTCGGGACTAGCGGGTTGGGAGCAGTACTTC. It translates to CASSSGLAGWEQYF.

The chain combines TRBV21-1 with TRBJ1-2. TRBV21-1 is annotated as a pseudogene. The CDR3 is 15 residues long. CDR3: CASSKGKKPFFGYTF. In DNA form, the CDR3 reads TGTGCCAGCAGCAAAGGTAAGAAGCCATTTTTTGGCTACACCTTC.

This chain links TRBV20-1 with TRBJ1-1; D possibly corresponds to TRBD1 (5 bases). The V and J ends lost 6 bases and 13 bases respectively, with 15 bases between them. Germline V gene sequence: CDR1 DFQATT, CDR2 SNEGSKA (reference sequence). The CDR3 is made up of 10 amino acids. The CDR3 DNA follows: TGCAGTGCAGGGACCCGGACGGTTTTCTTT. This codes for CSAGTRTVFF.

V gene TRBV10-3 combines with J gene TRBJ2-3; TRBD1 matches at 11 bases. Per germline, CDR1 ENHRY and CDR2 SYGVKD. This CDR3 contains 14 residues. Trimming at V came to 8 bases and at J to 3 bases, leaving 4 bases not matched to a gene. CDR3 protein: CAIEGTGGTDTQYF. The CDR3 DNA sequence: TGTGCCATCGAGGGGACAGGGGGGACAGATACGCAGTATTTT.

The chain uses TRBV19 and TRBJ1-3; tentatively, D is TRBD1 (5 bases). There are 15 residues in the CDR3. CDR1 is LNHDA, CDR2 SQIVND, per germline (reference sequence). Trimming took off 4 bases at V and 4 bases at J, with 14 bases between the two ends. Here the CDR3 DNA reads TGTGCCAGTAGTACGGTCGGGGGGTCCGGAAACACCATATATTTT. Encoded protein: CASSTVGGSGNTIYF.

The V and J genes are TRBV14 and TRBJ2-5; no clear D gene. This CDR3 region has 15 residues. From germline, CDR1 is SGHDN and CDR2 FVKESK. Trimming cost V 1 base and J 4 bases, with 13 bases left between them. CDR3 sequence: CASSQGPALAETQYF. The CDR3 region has the DNA TGTGCCAGCAGCCAAGGGCCGGCCTTGGCAGAGACCCAGTACTTC.

The chain employs TRBV5-4 and TRBJ2-1; 10 nucleotides line up with TRBD2. This CDR3 is 16 amino acids long. Germline-derived CDR1 and CDR2 are SGHNT and YYREEE (reference sequence). V was clipped by 1 base and J by 5 bases; unmatched bases: 6. The CDR3 sequence: CASSLPAGGLNNEQFF. The DNA of the CDR3 is TGTGCCAGCAGCTTGCCAGCGGGAGGGCTAAACAATGAGCAGTTCTTC.

The V gene is TRBV2, the J gene TRBJ1-3; D gene unclear. The length of the CDR3 is 15 residues. Germline loops: CDR1 SNHLY, CDR2 FYNNEI. Trimming removed 5 bases from V and 6 bases from J, with 17 bases in between. The CDR3 DNA follows: TGTGCCAGCAGTTCGGGCCTACCAACGGCAAACACCATATATTTT. It is translated as CASSSGLPTANTIYF.